This T cell receptor (beta chain) is from a study of cytomegalovirus exposure and HLA in healthy donors. Germline V gene data show CDR1 as GTSNPN and CDR2 as SVGIG (reference sequence). The CDR3 loop spans 16 amino acids. Trimming removed 0 bases at V and 0 bases at J, with 12 bases between. The PCR made use of 60 Vbeta and 13 Jbeta primers. Method: immunoSEQ multiplex PCR; TCRdb's copy keeps in-frame clones and lacks some. This sample's table has 35,000 or so clones. General observations from the study: A classifier reportedly called cytomegalovirus status with high sensitivity and specificity. Using a false discovery rate of 0.05, a later analysis showed that around 16,000 TCR beta sequences were associated with HLA alleles. Per a prior analysis, the majority of TCR beta V segments were productive roughly 87% or roughly 30% of the time.

Of note for this clone: Antigen unknown.

This clonotype originated in a man aged 35-49 years in good health and CMV-seropositive. The chain joins TRBV30 to TRBJ2-1, with D perhaps TRBD2 (6 bases). Sequencing was done on a sample of PBMCs. The CDR3 region is CAWSVGVGGSYNEQFF. The CDR3 nucleotides are TGTGCCTGGAGTGTAGGGGTGGGGGGCTCCTACAATGAGCAGTTCTTC.